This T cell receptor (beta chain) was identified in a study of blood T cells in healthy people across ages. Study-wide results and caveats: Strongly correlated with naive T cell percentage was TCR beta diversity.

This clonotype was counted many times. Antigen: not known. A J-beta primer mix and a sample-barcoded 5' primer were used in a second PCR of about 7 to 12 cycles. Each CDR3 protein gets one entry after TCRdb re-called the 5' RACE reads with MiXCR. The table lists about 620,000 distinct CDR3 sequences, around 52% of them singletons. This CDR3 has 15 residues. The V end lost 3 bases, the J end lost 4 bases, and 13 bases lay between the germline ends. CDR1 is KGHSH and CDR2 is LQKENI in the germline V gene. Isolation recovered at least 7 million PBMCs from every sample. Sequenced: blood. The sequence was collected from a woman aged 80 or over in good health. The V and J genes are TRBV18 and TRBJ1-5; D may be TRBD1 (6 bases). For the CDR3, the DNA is TGTGCCAGCTCACCCAGACAGGCCCAGAATCAGCCCCAGCATTTT. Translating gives CASSPRQAQNQPQHF.